This T cell receptor (beta chain) was captured by sequencing in a study of CD8+CD57+ T cells in acquired aplastic anemia. About the research overall: Sorted CD4+ and CD8+ cells gave an average of approximately 3.1 ug of DNA. Findings of the study overall: Patients and controls shared twenty-nine CD8+ CDR3 sequences.

For CDR3 and TCR beta VDJ profiling, genomic DNA was the template used. One entry per CDR3 protein, called by TCRdb with MiXCR from the reads. The table has 75,000 to 80,000 distinct CDR3 sequences, approximately 70% seen once. Sequencing was done on patients that had shown CD8+CD57+ cell expansion by flow cytometry. No patient had been given any therapy when blood was sampled. The V gene lost 0 bases and the J gene lost 7 bases, with 18 bases spanning the gap. The CDR3 sequence is 17 residues long. CDR1 is KGHDR, CDR2 SFDVKD, per germline. Details on this clonotype: Antigen unknown.

The clonotype was recovered from a human donor with aplastic anemia. Sequenced input: sorted CD4+, CD8+, or CD8+CD57+ T cells (not recorded which) from PBMCs. The chain recombines TRBV24-1 with TRBJ2-1; possibly TRBD1 for D (5 bases). The chain's CDR3 is CATSDLGQGAIGNEQFF. The DNA for the CDR3 is TGTGCCACCAGTGATTTGGGGCAGGGCGCCATAGGTAATGAGCAGTTCTTC.